Below are 20 T cell receptor beta chains sequenced from a single sample in a study of cytomegalovirus exposure and HLA in healthy donors. The PCR was carried out with 60 Vbeta primers and 13 Jbeta primers. Clones were sequenced by immunoSEQ multiplex PCR, and TCRdb holds only the in-frame ones, with some missing. This sample has around 160,000 clones, with around three quarters found just once. Sequencing used PBMCs. All receptors come from a man aged 50 to 60 in good health and CMV-seropositive.

The chain is built from TRBV6-5 and TRBJ2-1; 7 bases map to TRBD2. CDR1 is MNHEY and CDR2 is SVGAGI in the germline V gene. Unmatched junction bases numbered 4, after V lost 4 bases and J lost 4 bases. The CDR3 covers 14 residues. The CDR3 DNA reads as TGTGCCAGCAGTTCGACCGGGGGGTACAATGAGCAGTTCTTC. Residues: CASSSTGGYNEQFF.

The V call is TRBV7-9, the J call TRBJ1-1; D perhaps matches TRBD1 (6 bases). Germline values: CDR1 SEHNR, CDR2 FQNEAQ (reference sequence). V was pared by 5 bases and J by 5 bases, with 21 bases between. The CDR3 is 16 residues long. CDR3 protein: CASSPLYLGARTEAFF. Written as DNA, the CDR3 is TGTGCCAGCAGCCCTCTTTATTTGGGGGCGAGAACTGAAGCTTTCTTT.

The V call is TRBV2, the J call TRBJ2-3, with TRBD2 matching over 7 bases. The ends lost 7 bases at V and 2 bases at J; junction bases unmatched: 12. This CDR3 contains 16 residues. Germline CDR1 and CDR2: SNHLY and FYNNEI. This CDR3 reads CASTDRGGGPTDTQYF. In nucleotides, the CDR3 is TGTGCCAGCACGGATCGGGGCGGGGGTCCCACAGATACGCAGTATTTT.

This rearrangement joins TRBV18 to TRBJ2-7; D gene uncertain. CDR1 and CDR2 (germline): KGHSH, LQKENI. The V and J ends lost 1 base and 1 base respectively, with 8 bases between them. There are 14 residues in the CDR3. Here the CDR3 reads CASSPQTDSYEQYF. The DNA for the CDR3 is TGTGCCAGCTCACCACAAACAGATTCCTACGAGCAGTACTTC.

V and J are TRBV25-1 and TRBJ2-7; D is possibly TRBD2 (5 bases). The CDR3 spans 13 residues. V dropped 8 bases and J dropped 2 bases, with 13 bases sitting between them. Germline loops: CDR1 MGHDK, CDR2 SYGVNS. The CDR3 is CASARGYPYEQYF. DNA of the CDR3: TGTGCCAGCGCTCGCGGGTATCCCTACGAGCAGTACTTC.

The rearrangement links TRBV7-2 to TRBJ2-1, with D tentatively TRBD1 (5 bases). CDR3 length: 14 residues. With 1 base removed from V and 12 bases from J, the gap between germline ends came to 16 bases. Germline V CDR1 and CDR2: SGHTA, FQGNSA. CDR3 in amino acids: CASSLERTRVGQFF. Here the CDR3 DNA reads TGTGCCAGCAGCTTAGAGAGGACCAGGGTGGGGCAGTTCTTC.

The rearrangement uses TRBV6-5 and TRBJ2-1; a weak D match, TRBD2 (5 bases). The germline V gene has CDR1 MNHEY and CDR2 SVGAGI. The CDR3 length is 15 residues. V was pared by 5 bases and J by 0 bases, with 11 bases between. CDR3 sequence (DNA): TGTGCCAGCAGTGCGGGTCCTAGCTCCTACAATGAGCAGTTCTTC. Protein sequence: CASSAGPSSYNEQFF.

The rearrangement uses TRBV25-1 and TRBJ1-1, with 8 bases aligning to TRBD1. J lost 6 bases, V lost 3 bases, and 3 bases had no gene match. The CDR3 contains 13 residues. Per the germline V gene, CDR1 is MGHDK and CDR2 is SYGVNS. CDR3 in DNA: TGTGCCAGCAGTGAGGCAGGGGGCGCTGAAGCTTTCTTT. Its protein is CASSEAGGAEAFF.

This clone occurred once. As DNA, the CDR3 is TGTGCCAGCAGCTGGCGGGGGGAACCCTACAATGAGCAGTTCTTC. Amino acids: CASSWRGEPYNEQFF. This rearrangement joins TRBV11-2 to TRBJ2-1; 8 nucleotides match TRBD2. Trimming removed 4 bases from V and 2 bases from J; junction bases left unmatched: 4. This CDR3 has 15 amino acids. Germline V CDR1 and CDR2: SGHAT, FQNNGV. The full variable domain, rest sourced from reference TRBV11-2 and TRBJ2-1, is EAGVAQSPRYKIIEKRQSVAFWCNPISGHATLYWYQQILGQGPKLLIQFQNNGVVDDSQLPKDRFSAERLKGVDSTLKIQPAKLEDSAVYLCASSWRGEPYNEQFFGPGTRLTVL.

The genes are TRBV7-8 and TRBJ2-1, with 8 nucleotides matching TRBD1. The CDR3 covers 16 residues. J gave up 7 bases and V 3 bases, and 11 bases lay outside the gene matches. Germline V gene data show CDR1 as SGHVS and CDR2 as FQNEAQ. The CDR3 here is CASSFGGRGRRNEQFF. As DNA, the CDR3 is TGTGCCAGCAGCTTCGGTGGCAGGGGGCGTAGGAATGAGCAGTTCTTC.

This chain connects TRBV5-8 to TRBJ2-3, with D possibly being TRBD1 (5 bases). Looked up from germline, CDR1 is SGHTS and CDR2 is YDEGEE. V was shortened by 3 bases and J by 2 bases, with 10 bases between the two germline ends. CDR3 length: 14 residues. CDR3 region: CASSYDRFTDTQYF. The CDR3 region has the DNA TGTGCCAGCAGCTATGACAGATTCACAGATACGCAGTATTTT.

The chain employs TRBV4-1 and TRBJ2-3; a possible D gene is TRBD2 (6 bases). The V gene's germline CDR1 is MGHRA and CDR2 YSYEKL. The CDR3 is 16 amino acids. Trimming took off 4 bases at V and 3 bases at J, with 17 bases between the two ends. Here the CDR3 reads CASSPSTYGGTDTQYF. DNA of the CDR3: TGCGCCAGCAGCCCCTCGACCTACGGGGGAACAGATACGCAGTATTTT.

The gene calls are TRBV28 and TRBJ2-3; a possible D gene is TRBD2 (7 bases). V dropped 6 bases and J dropped 4 bases, with 26 bases sitting between them. Germline CDR1 is MDHEN and CDR2 is SYDVKM. The CDR3 has 18 amino acids. Here the CDR3 reads CASSPQGFRGAPSDTQYF. CDR3 DNA: TGTGCCAGCAGCCCCCAAGGATTTCGGGGGGCGCCTTCAGATACGCAGTATTTT. Looking up the rest from reference TRBV28 and TRBJ2-3 gives the full variable domain: DVKVTQSSRYLVKRTGEKVFLECVQDMDHENMFWYRQDPGLGLRLIYFSYDVKMKEKGDIPEGYSVSREKKERFSLILESASTNQTSMYLCASSPQGFRGAPSDTQYFGPGTRLTVL.

This sequence joins TRBV10-3 and TRBJ2-7; 7 bases map to TRBD1. CDR1 and CDR2 (germline): ENHRY, SYGVKD. This CDR3 has 14 amino acids. The J segment lost 5 bases and the V segment lost 7 bases, leaving 11 bases of the junction unmatched. CDR3 amino acids: CAINRQGPTHEQYF. The CDR3 coding sequence is TGTGCCATCAACCGACAGGGTCCCACCCACGAGCAGTACTTC.

The chain uses TRBV14 and TRBJ1-6; D is ambiguous. The CDR3 is 13 residues long. V lost 3 bases and J 8 bases, leaving 8 bases between the germline ends. Germline CDR1 is SGHDN and CDR2 is FVKESK. The CDR3 DNA reads as TGTGCCAGCAGCCAGAGTATAGATTCACCCCTCCACTTT. Translating gives CASSQSIDSPLHF.

The CDR3 DNA sequence: TGTGCCAGCAGCTCCAGGACGGACTCTAACACCGGGGAGCTGTTTTTT. Residues: CASSSRTDSNTGELFF. J is TRBJ2-2 and V is TRBV7-8; maybe TRBD2 (5 bases). V lost 4 bases and J lost 2, with 14 bases in between. Germline lookup yields CDR1 SGHVS and CDR2 FQNEAQ. CDR3 length: 16 residues.

V usage is TRBV10-3 and J usage is TRBJ2-7, with no clear D. The CDR3 has 13 amino acids. The germline gives CDR1 ENHRY, CDR2 SYGVKD. Trimming left V 5 bases short and J 0 bases short, with 8 bases between. The CDR3 loop is CAISIYSSYEQYF. The CDR3 region has the DNA TGTGCCATCAGTATTTACAGCTCCTACGAGCAGTACTTC.

In its sample, this clone was seen a few times. The chain combines TRBV6-5 with TRBJ1-3; TRBD1 matches at 8 bases. The CDR3 consists of 16 residues. The V gene's germline CDR1 is MNHEY and CDR2 SVGAGI. V lost 4 bases to trimming and J lost 3 bases; unmatched junction nucleotides: 8. The DNA of the CDR3 is TGTGCCAGCAGTTCTAGACAGGGGCTCAATGGAAACACCATATATTTT. This codes for CASSSRQGLNGNTIYF.

This clone was found a few times. The gene calls are TRBV5-1 and TRBJ1-2; a possible D gene is TRBD1 (6 bases). V was clipped by 4 bases and J by 6 bases, with 16 bases between them. Germline CDR1 is SGHRS and CDR2 is YFSETQ. The CDR3 covers 14 residues. This CDR3 is CASSQTQQGNGYTF. As DNA, the CDR3 is TGCGCCAGCAGCCAGACCCAACAGGGAAATGGCTACACCTTC.

The chain joins TRBV7-2 to TRBJ2-3; TRBD2 might be the D (5 bases). The CDR3 totals 14 residues. Germline V gene sequence: CDR1 SGHTA, CDR2 FQGNSA. The V gene lost 8 bases and the J gene lost 8 bases, with 20 bases spanning the gap. The CDR3 loop is CASQEVLVHGTQYF. For the CDR3, the DNA is TGTGCCAGCCAGGAGGTTTTGGTCCATGGTACGCAGTATTTT.